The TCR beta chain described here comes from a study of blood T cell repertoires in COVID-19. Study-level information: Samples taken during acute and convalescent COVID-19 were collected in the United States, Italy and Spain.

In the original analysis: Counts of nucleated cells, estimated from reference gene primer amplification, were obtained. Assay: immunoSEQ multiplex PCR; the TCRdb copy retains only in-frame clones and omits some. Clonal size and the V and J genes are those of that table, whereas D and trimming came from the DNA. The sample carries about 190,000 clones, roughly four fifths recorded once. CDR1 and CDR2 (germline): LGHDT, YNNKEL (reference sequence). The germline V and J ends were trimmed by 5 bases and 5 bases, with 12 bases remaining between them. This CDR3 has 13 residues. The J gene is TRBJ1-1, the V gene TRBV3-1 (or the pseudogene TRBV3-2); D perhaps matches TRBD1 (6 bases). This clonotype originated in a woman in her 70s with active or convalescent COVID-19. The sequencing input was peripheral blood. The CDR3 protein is CASSVRGGTEAFF. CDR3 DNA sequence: TGTGCCAGCAGCGTCAGGGGCGGGACTGAAGCTTTCTTT.